What follows are 12 T cell receptor beta chains derived from one specimen sequenced in a study of blood T cell repertoires in COVID-19 (dated by TCRdb to the early 2020s). Preparation of the library involved the immunoSEQ multiplex PCR assay. TCRdb provides this immuneACCESS table in a form limited to in-frame rearrangements. Some clones are lacking; in checked studies, under half of them reflect an unresolved V gene, and why the rest are absent is not known. This sample lists more than 150,000 clones; approximately 88% were detected once. The ten largest clones capture around 3% of the sample. Source material: peripheral blood. Receptor source: a man aged 55 to 70 with acute or convalescent COVID-19.

The chain carries TRBV19 and TRBJ1-6, with a weak D call TRBD1 (5 bases). The length of the CDR3 is 15 residues. Germline values: CDR1 LNHDA, CDR2 SQIVND (reference sequence). V shed 1 base and J shed 7 bases, with 11 bases lying between them. CDR3 amino acids: CASSIVPGGNSPLHF. In DNA form, the CDR3 reads TGTGCCAGTAGTATAGTACCGGGGGGGAATTCACCCCTCCACTTT.

The chain carries TRBV10-2 and TRBJ2-1; D remains unclear. The CDR3 is 13 amino acids. V was cut by 6 bases and J by 0 bases, with 6 bases left in between. The germline V gene has CDR1 WSHSY and CDR2 SAAADI. CDR3 coding DNA: TGCGCCAGCAGCTTCTACTCCTACAATGAGCAGTTCTTC. Amino acids: CASSFYSYNEQFF.

The chain recombines TRBV27 with TRBJ2-7; TRBD2 might be the D (5 bases). CDR1 is MNHEY and CDR2 is SMNVEV in the germline V gene (reference sequence). The CDR3 is 14 residues long. V lost 4 bases and J 0 bases, leaving 10 bases between the germline ends. The DNA for the CDR3 is TGTGCCAGCAGTTCCGCCGGGATCTCCTACGAGCAGTACTTC. It is translated as CASSSAGISYEQYF.

V and J are TRBV2 and TRBJ1-1; D gene uncertain. Germline V gene lookup returns CDR1 SNHLY and CDR2 FYNNEI. This CDR3 has 13 amino acids. Trimming took off 7 bases at V and 2 bases at J, with 11 bases between the two ends. The CDR3 spells CASTQTINTEAFF. The CDR3 coding sequence is TGTGCCAGCACCCAGACAATTAACACTGAAGCTTTCTTT.

This chain connects TRBV6-6 to TRBJ2-5; TRBD1 matches 9 bases. The CDR3 covers 16 residues. Germline V gene data show CDR1 as MNHNY and CDR2 as SVGAGI (reference sequence). V trimming: 6 bases; J trimming: 3 bases; junction bases outside the gene matches: 11. The CDR3 loop reads CASRPLSGTGKETQYF. The CDR3 DNA is TGTGCCAGCAGACCACTTTCCGGGACAGGGAAAGAGACCCAGTACTTC.

As DNA, the CDR3 is TGCGCCAGCAGCTCCCGGCCCAGGCAGATGGGCACCGGGGAGCTGTTTTTT. It yields the protein CASSSRPRQMGTGELFF. The chain carries TRBV5-1 and TRBJ2-2, with unresolved D. V was clipped by 3 bases and J by 4 bases, with 19 bases between them. From germline, CDR1 is SGHRS and CDR2 YFSETQ. The CDR3 extends over 17 amino acids.

V and J are TRBV6-2 or TRBV6-3 and TRBJ2-1; D unclear. CDR3 length: 17 residues. Trimming removed 2 bases at V and 1 base at J, with 15 bases between. CDR1 MNHEY and CDR2 SVGEGT come from the germline V gene. CDR3 sequence: CASSYPTHLGSYNEQFF. CDR3 nucleotides: TGTGCCAGCAGTTACCCTACCCATCTCGGGTCCTACAATGAGCAGTTCTTC.

This clone appeared a few times. J is TRBJ1-2 and V is TRBV6-1; a possible D gene is TRBD1 (5 bases). This CDR3 is built from 15 residues. The V and J ends lost 0 bases and 8 bases respectively, with 16 bases between them. Germline-derived CDR1 and CDR2 are MNHNS and SASEGT. CDR3 in amino acids: CASSEAIRGVKGYTF. CDR3 nucleotide sequence: TGTGCCAGCAGTGAAGCTATCCGGGGGGTGAAAGGCTACACCTTC.

V is TRBV9 and J is TRBJ1-2; D possibly corresponds to TRBD1 (5 bases). Germline CDR1 is SGDLS and CDR2 is YYNGEE. The CDR3 contains 15 residues. Between the trimmed V and J ends, which lost 3 bases and 7 bases, there was a span of 19 bases. CDR3 nucleotide sequence: TGTGCCAGCAGCGGACCCGGGGGACTTGGGAGTGGCTACACCTTC. It translates to CASSGPGGLGSGYTF.

This clone has just one count. V and J are TRBV5-4 and TRBJ2-7; the match to TRBD2 covers 8 bases. Germline assignment: CDR1 SGHNT and CDR2 YYREEE (reference sequence). Germline trimming cut 5 bases from V and 2 bases from J; bases unmatched to any gene: 9. CDR3 length: 15 residues. CDR3: CASSSQRGYTYEQYF. Written as DNA, the CDR3 is TGTGCCAGCAGTTCTCAGCGGGGGTACACCTACGAGCAGTACTTC.

This chain uses TRBV30 with TRBJ2-7; 11 bases line up with TRBD2. V lost 2 bases to trimming and J lost 4 bases; unmatched junction nucleotides: 13. CDR1 and CDR2 from the germline V gene are GTSNPN and SVGIG (reference sequence). The CDR3 covers 17 residues. The CDR3 DNA is TGTGCCTGGAGTATACCGGGACTAGCGGCTTCTACGTACGAGCAGTACTTC. Protein product: CAWSIPGLAASTYEQYF.

The rearrangement uses TRBV19 and TRBJ2-1, with 7 bases fitting TRBD2. Trimming cost V 0 bases and J 7 bases; bases outside gene matches: 6. This CDR3 spans 15 amino acids. Per the germline V gene, CDR1 is LNHDA and CDR2 is SQIVND (reference sequence). CDR3 loop: CASSIDKKGLNEQFF. The CDR3, as DNA: TGTGCCAGTAGTATAGATAAAAAGGGACTAAATGAGCAGTTCTTC.